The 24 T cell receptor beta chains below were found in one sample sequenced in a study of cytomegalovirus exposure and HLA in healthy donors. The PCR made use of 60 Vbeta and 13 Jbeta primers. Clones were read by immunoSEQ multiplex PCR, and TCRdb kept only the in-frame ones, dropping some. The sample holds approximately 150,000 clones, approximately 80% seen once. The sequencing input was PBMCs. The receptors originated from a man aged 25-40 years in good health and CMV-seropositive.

For the CDR3, the DNA is TGTGCCAGCAGCGTAGAGAGGGGGGGGACCACAGATACGCAGTATTTT. Its protein is CASSVERGGTTDTQYF. V gene TRBV9 combines with J gene TRBJ2-3; a possible D gene is TRBD2 (7 bases). Germline-derived CDR1 and CDR2 are SGDLS and YYNGEE. Between the trimmed V and J ends, which lost 0 bases and 2 bases, there was a span of 13 bases. This CDR3 has 16 amino acids. Full variable domain (remainder filled in from reference TRBV9 and TRBJ2-3): DSGVTQTPKHLITATGQRVTLRCSPRSGDLSVYWYQQSLDQGLQFLIQYYNGEERAKGNILERFSAQQFPDLHSELNLSSLELGDSALYFCASSVERGGTTDTQYFGPGTRLTVL.

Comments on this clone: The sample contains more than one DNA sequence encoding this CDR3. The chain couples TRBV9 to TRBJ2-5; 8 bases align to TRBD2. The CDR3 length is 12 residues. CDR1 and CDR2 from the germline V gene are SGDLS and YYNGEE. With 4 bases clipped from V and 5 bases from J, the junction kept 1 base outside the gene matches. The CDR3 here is CASSRGGETQYF. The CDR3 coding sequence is TGTGCCAGCAGCCGGGGGGGGGAGACCCAGTACTTC.

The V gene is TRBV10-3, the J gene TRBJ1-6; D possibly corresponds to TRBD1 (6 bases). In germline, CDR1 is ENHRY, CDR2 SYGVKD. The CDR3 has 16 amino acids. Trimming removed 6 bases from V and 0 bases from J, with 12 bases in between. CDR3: CAIRSGDRSYNSPLHF. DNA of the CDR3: TGTGCCATCAGGTCAGGGGACCGCTCCTATAATTCACCCCTCCACTTT.

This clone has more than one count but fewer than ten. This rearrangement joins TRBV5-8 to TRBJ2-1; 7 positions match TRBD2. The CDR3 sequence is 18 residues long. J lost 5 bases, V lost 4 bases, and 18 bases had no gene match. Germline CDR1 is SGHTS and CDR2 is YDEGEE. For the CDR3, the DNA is TGTGCCAGCAGCCACTCCCAGCGGGGCCCCGGGGAGCACAATGAGCAGTTCTTC. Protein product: CASSHSQRGPGEHNEQFF.

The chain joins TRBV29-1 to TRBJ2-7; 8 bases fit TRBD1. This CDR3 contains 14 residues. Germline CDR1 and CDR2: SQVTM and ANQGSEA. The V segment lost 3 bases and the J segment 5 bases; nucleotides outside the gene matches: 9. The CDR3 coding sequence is TGCAGCGTTGACCCCCAAGGACAGGGCCACGAGCAGTACTTC. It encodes CSVDPQGQGHEQYF.

The CDR3 DNA reads as TGTGCCAGCAGCCAAGAACCACCCGGGGACAATGAGCAGTTCTTC. It is translated as CASSQEPPGDNEQFF. V and J are TRBV4-2 and TRBJ2-1, with D possibly matching TRBD2 (5 bases). Trimming left V 0 bases short and J 5 bases short, with 11 bases between. Germline values: CDR1 LGHNA, CDR2 YNFKEQ. The CDR3 extends over 15 amino acids.

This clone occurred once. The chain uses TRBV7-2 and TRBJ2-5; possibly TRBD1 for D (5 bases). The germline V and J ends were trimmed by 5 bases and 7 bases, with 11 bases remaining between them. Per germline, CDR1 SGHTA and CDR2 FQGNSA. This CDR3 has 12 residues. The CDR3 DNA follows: TGTGCCAGCAGCATCTTTCAGGGGACCCAGTACTTC. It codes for CASSIFQGTQYF. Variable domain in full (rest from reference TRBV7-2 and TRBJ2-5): GAGVSQSPSNKVTEKGKDVELRCDPISGHTALYWYRQSLGQGLEFLIYFQGNSAPDKSGLPSDRFSAERTGGSVSTLTIQRTQQEDSAVYLCASSIFQGTQYFGPGTRLLVL.

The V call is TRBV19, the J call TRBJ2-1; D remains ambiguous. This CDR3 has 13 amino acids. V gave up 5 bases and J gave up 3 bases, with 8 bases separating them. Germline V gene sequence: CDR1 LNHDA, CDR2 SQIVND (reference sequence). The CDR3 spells CASSRSSYNEQFF. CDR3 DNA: TGTGCCAGTAGTCGGTCGAGCTACAATGAGCAGTTCTTC.

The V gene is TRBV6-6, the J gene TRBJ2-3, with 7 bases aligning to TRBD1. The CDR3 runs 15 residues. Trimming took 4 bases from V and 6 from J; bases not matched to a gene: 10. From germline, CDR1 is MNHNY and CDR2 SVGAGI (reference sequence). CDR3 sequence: CASSSTRQGPDTQYF. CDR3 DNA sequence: TGTGCCAGCAGTTCTACCCGACAGGGCCCCGATACGCAGTATTTT.

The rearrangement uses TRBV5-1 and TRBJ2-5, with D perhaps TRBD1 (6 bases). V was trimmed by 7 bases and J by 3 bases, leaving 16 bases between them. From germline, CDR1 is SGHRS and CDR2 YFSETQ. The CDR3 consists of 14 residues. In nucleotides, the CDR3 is TGCGCCAGCGGCAGGGGTCCAGGGGAAGAGACCCAGTACTTC. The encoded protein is CASGRGPGEETQYF.

CDR3 loop: CASQGSSYEQYF. Here the CDR3 DNA reads TGTGCCTCCCAGGGGAGCTCCTACGAGCAGTACTTC. The rearrangement uses TRBV10-3 and TRBJ2-7; D is possibly TRBD1 (6 bases). The CDR3 is 12 amino acids. The V end lost 11 bases, the J end lost 0 bases, and 11 bases lay between the germline ends. CDR1 and CDR2 (germline): ENHRY, SYGVKD.

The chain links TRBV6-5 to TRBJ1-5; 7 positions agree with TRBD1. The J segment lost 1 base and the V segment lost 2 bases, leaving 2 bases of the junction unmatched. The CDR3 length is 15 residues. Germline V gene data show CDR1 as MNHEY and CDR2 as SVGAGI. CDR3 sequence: CASSYVQGSNQPQHF. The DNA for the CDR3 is TGTGCCAGCAGTTACGTACAGGGGAGCAATCAGCCCCAGCATTTT.

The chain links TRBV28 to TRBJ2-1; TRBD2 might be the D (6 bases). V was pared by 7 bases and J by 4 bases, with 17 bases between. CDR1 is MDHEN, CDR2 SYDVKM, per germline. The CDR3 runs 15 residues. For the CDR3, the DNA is TGTGCCAGCAACCCTCTCCGCGGGGTTTACAATGAGCAGTTCTTC. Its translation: CASNPLRGVYNEQFF. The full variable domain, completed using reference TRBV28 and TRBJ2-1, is DVKVTQSSRYLVKRTGEKVFLECVQDMDHENMFWYRQDPGLGLRLIYFSYDVKMKEKGDIPEGYSVSREKKERFSLILESASTNQTSMYLCASNPLRGVYNEQFFGPGTRLTVL.

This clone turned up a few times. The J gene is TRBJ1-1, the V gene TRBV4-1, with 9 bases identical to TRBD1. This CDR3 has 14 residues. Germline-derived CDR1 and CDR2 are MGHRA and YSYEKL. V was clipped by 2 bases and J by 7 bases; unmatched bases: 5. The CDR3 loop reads CASSQPTGGDEAFF. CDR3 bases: TGCGCCAGCAGCCAACCCACAGGGGGCGATGAAGCTTTCTTT.

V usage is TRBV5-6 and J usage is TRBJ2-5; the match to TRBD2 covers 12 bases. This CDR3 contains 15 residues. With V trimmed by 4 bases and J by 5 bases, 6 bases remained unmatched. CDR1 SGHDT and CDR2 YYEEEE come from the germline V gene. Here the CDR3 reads CASSQRTSGEETQYF. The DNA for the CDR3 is TGTGCCAGCAGCCAGCGGACTAGCGGGGAGGAGACCCAGTACTTC. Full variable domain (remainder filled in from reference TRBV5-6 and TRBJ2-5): DAGVTQSPTHLIKTRGQQVTLRCSPKSGHDTVSWYQQALGQGPQFIFQYYEEEERQRGNFPDRFSGHQFPNYSSELNVNALLLGDSALYLCASSQRTSGEETQYFGPGTRLLVL.

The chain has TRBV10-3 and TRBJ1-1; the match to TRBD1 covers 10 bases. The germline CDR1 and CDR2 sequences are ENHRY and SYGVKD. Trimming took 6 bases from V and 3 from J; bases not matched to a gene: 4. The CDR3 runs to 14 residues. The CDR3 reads CAIRGDRGYTEAFF. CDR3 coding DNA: TGTGCCATCAGGGGGGACAGGGGATACACTGAAGCTTTCTTT.

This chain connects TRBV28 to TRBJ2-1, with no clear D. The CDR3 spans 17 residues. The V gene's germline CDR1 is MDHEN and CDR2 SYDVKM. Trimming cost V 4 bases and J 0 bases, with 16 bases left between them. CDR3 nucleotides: TGTGCCAGCAGTTCGCCGTTGCGGTCGAGCTCCTACAATGAGCAGTTCTTC. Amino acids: CASSSPLRSSSYNEQFF.

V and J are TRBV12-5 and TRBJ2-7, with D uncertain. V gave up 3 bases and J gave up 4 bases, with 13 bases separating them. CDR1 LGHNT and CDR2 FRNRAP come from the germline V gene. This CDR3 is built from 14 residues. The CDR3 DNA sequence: TGTGCTAGTGGTTTAGCGTCGGCTGGGTACGAGCAGTACTTC. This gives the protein CASGLASAGYEQYF.

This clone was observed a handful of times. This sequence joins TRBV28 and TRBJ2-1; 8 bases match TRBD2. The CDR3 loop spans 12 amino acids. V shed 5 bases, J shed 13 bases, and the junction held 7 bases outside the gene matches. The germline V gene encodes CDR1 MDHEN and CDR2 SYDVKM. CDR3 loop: CASSISGTSQFF. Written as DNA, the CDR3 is TGTGCCAGCAGTATCTCCGGGACTAGTCAGTTCTTC.

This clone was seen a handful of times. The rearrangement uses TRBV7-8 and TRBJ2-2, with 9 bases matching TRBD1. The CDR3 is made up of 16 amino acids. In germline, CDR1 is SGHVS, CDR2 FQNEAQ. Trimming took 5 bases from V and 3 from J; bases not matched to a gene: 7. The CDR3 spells CASSPSWDRDTGELFF. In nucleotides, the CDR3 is TGTGCCAGCAGCCCCAGTTGGGACAGGGACACCGGGGAGCTGTTTTTT. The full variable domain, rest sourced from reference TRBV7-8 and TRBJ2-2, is GAGVSQSPRYKVAKRGQDVALRCDPISGHVSLFWYQQALGQGPEFLTYFQNEAQLDKSGLPSDRFFAERPEGSVSTLKIQRTQQEDSAVYLCASSPSWDRDTGELFFGEGSRLTVL.

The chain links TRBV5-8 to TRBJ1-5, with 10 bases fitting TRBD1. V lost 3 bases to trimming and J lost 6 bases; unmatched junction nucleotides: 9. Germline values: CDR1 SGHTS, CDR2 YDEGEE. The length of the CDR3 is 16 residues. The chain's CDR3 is CASSWGDRGWSQPQHF. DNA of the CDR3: TGTGCCAGCAGCTGGGGGGACAGGGGATGGAGTCAGCCCCAGCATTTT.

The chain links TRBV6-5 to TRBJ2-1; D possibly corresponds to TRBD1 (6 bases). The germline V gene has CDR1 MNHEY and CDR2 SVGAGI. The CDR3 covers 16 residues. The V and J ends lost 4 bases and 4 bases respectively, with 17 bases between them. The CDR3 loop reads CASSFTVGGGYNEQFF. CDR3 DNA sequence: TGTGCCAGCAGTTTCACCGTAGGGGGTGGTTACAATGAGCAGTTCTTC.

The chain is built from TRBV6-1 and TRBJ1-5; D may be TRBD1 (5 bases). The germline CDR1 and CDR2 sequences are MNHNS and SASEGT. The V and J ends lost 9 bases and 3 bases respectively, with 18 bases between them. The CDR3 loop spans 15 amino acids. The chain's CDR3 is CARTLGGGANQPQHF. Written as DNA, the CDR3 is TGTGCCAGGACGCTGGGCGGGGGTGCCAATCAGCCCCAGCATTTT.

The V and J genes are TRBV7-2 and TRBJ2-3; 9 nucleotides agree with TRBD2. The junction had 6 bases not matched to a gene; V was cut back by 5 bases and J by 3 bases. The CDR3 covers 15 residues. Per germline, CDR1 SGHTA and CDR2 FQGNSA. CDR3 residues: CASSTLAGTTDTQYF. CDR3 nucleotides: TGTGCCAGCAGCACCCTAGCGGGGACAACAGATACGCAGTATTTT.